Presented here are 19 T cell receptor beta chains from one specimen sequenced in a study of identical twins. MiXCR, applied by TCRdb to the 5' RACE reads, yields one record per CDR3 protein. This sample has around 1.7 million distinct CDR3 sequences; under 35% occur once, and the top ten carry approximately 0.25%. Sequenced: cord blood. These receptors were taken from a newborn girl in good health.

This clonotype turned up a few times. The chain is built from TRBV7-2 and TRBJ2-4; TRBD2 aligns across 10 bases. The J call could be wrong; TRBJ2-7 is a better fit for the DNA end. In germline, CDR1 is SGHTA, CDR2 FQGNSA. This CDR3 contains 15 residues. Here the CDR3 DNA reads TGTGCCAGCAGAGAGCGGGAGGGATCCCTCTACGAGCAGTACTTC. This encodes CASREREGSLYEQYF.

This chain links TRBV3-1 with TRBJ2-1; 8 bases line up with TRBD2. With 2 bases clipped from V and 8 bases from J, the junction kept 8 bases outside the gene matches. Germline V gene data show CDR1 as LGHDT and CDR2 as YNNKEL (reference sequence). CDR3 length: 15 residues. This chain's CDR3 is CASSQTGTRSDEQFF. In nucleotides, the CDR3 is TGTGCCAGCAGCCAAACCGGGACTAGATCAGATGAGCAGTTCTTC.

This clonotype was picked up a small number of times. The chain joins TRBV27 to TRBJ2-1; D ambiguous. The V gene's germline CDR1 is MNHEY and CDR2 SMNVEV (reference sequence). The V end was cut by 3 bases, the J end by 5 bases, with 11 bases between. CDR3 length: 14 residues. CDR3 protein: CASSFPAPNNEQFF. The CDR3 DNA reads as TGTGCCAGCAGTTTCCCGGCGCCGAACAATGAGCAGTTCTTC.

This clonotype was detected a few times. J is TRBJ2-3 and V is TRBV27; 8 bases fit TRBD2. V shed 2 bases and J 5 bases; nucleotides not matched to a gene: 12. This CDR3 region has 17 residues. CDR1 MNHEY and CDR2 SMNVEV come from the germline V gene (reference sequence). The CDR3 bases are TGTGCCAGCAGTTTACGGTCTTACGGGGGGGCCGGAGATACGCAGTATTTT. Translated, it gives CASSLRSYGGAGDTQYF.

This clonotype has only a few counts. The chain couples TRBV20-1 to TRBJ1-5; 12 bases agree with TRBD1. Trimming at V came to 2 bases and at J to 5 bases, leaving 10 bases not matched to a gene. This CDR3 is built from 17 residues. Germline V gives CDR1 DFQATT, CDR2 SNEGSKA (reference sequence). CDR3: CSARSRDRGRVYQPQHF. CDR3 bases: TGCAGTGCTAGATCCCGGGACAGGGGGCGAGTTTATCAGCCCCAGCATTTT.

This clonotype was picked up a small number of times. The rearrangement links TRBV15 to TRBJ2-5; the D is unclear. The V end was cut by 0 bases, the J end by 4 bases, with 9 bases between. Germline V gives CDR1 LNHNV, CDR2 YYDKDF (reference sequence). CDR3 length: 14 residues. CDR3 protein: CATSRDFGRETQYF. The CDR3 region has the DNA TGTGCCACCAGCAGAGATTTTGGGCGAGAGACCCAGTACTTC.

This clonotype was detected only a few times. V usage is TRBV5-5 and J usage is TRBJ2-5; D ambiguous. CDR1 and CDR2 from the germline V gene are SGHKS and YYEKEE (reference sequence). This CDR3 region has 14 residues. The germline V and J ends were trimmed by 1 base and 7 bases, with 14 bases remaining between them. CDR3 in DNA: TGTGCCAGCAGCTTGTATGTAGTTCAGGTGACCCAGTACTTC. Amino acid sequence: CASSLYVVQVTQYF.

This clonotype has just a few counts. V gene TRBV20-1 combines with J gene TRBJ2-4; D is unresolved. In germline, CDR1 is DFQATT, CDR2 SNEGSKA (reference sequence). The CDR3 sequence is 16 residues long. Trimming shortened V by 0 bases and J by 3 bases, and 15 bases separated the two germline ends. The CDR3 here is CSARDAKSPYKNIQYF. In nucleotides, the CDR3 is TGCAGTGCTAGAGACGCCAAGTCTCCTTACAAAAACATTCAGTACTTC.

This clonotype was recorded a few times. The chain has TRBV29-1 and TRBJ1-2, with a tentative D call TRBD1 (5 bases). The CDR3 spans 14 residues. Trimming shortened V by 3 bases and J by 2 bases, and 13 bases separated the two germline ends. Looked up from germline, CDR1 is SQVTM and CDR2 is ANQGSEA. CDR3 loop: CSVEAGKGNYGYTF. The CDR3, as DNA: TGCAGCGTTGAGGCAGGCAAGGGGAACTATGGCTACACCTTC.

This clonotype was recorded only once. The V and J genes are TRBV20-1 and TRBJ1-5; no firm D call. The V gene's germline CDR1 is DFQATT and CDR2 SNEGSKA (reference sequence). The length of the CDR3 is 14 residues. The V gene lost 6 bases and the J gene lost 1 base, with 13 bases spanning the gap. The CDR3 loop reads CSAPRWASNQPQHF. The CDR3 coding sequence is TGCAGTGCCCCGAGGTGGGCCAGCAATCAGCCCCAGCATTTT.

This clonotype was seen at least ten times. The chain couples TRBV29-1 to TRBJ2-1, with 12 bases that match TRBD2. V lost 6 bases, J lost 10 bases, and 7 bases stayed unmatched. The CDR3 is 13 amino acids. Germline-derived CDR1 and CDR2 are SQVTM and ANQGSEA. CDR3 in DNA: TGCAGCGTGTGGACTAGCGGGATGGCGGAGCAGTTCTTC. Translation: CSVWTSGMAEQFF.

V gene TRBV9 combines with J gene TRBJ1-2; D remains unclear. The CDR3 sequence is 17 residues long. V was cut by 1 base and J by 8 bases, with 24 bases left in between. Per the germline V gene, CDR1 is SGDLS and CDR2 is YYNGEE. In DNA form, the CDR3 reads TGTGCCAGCAGCGTAAGCGGCCGAAGCGTTATGGGTGACGGCTACACCTTC. This codes for CASSVSGRSVMGDGYTF. Using reference TRBV9 and TRBJ1-2 for the parts outside the CDR3, the full variable domain is DSGVTQTPKHLITATGQRVTLRCSPRSGDLSVYWYQQSLDQGLQFLIQYYNGEERAKGNILERFSAQQFPDLHSELNLSSLELGDSALYFCASSVSGRSVMGDGYTFGSGTRLTVV.

This clonotype was picked up a small number of times. The rearrangement links TRBV4-2 to TRBJ2-1; 8 bases map to TRBD2. The CDR3 consists of 15 residues. Trimming at V came to 4 bases and at J to 2 bases, leaving 4 bases not matched to a gene. CDR1 and CDR2 from the germline V gene are LGHNA and YNFKEQ. The CDR3 protein is CASSRLTSAYNEQFF. For the CDR3, the DNA is TGTGCCAGCAGCCGGTTGACTAGCGCCTACAATGAGCAGTTCTTC.

This clonotype was detected only once. The rearrangement links TRBV27 to TRBJ1-3; D is ambiguous. Per germline, CDR1 MNHEY and CDR2 SMNVEV (reference sequence). The CDR3 runs 15 residues. V lost 1 base, J lost 4 bases, and 11 bases lay in between. For the CDR3, the DNA is TGTGCCAGCAGTTTATACGGGCCGCCGGGAAACACCATATATTTT. The encoded protein is CASSLYGPPGNTIYF.

CDR3 in DNA: TGTGCCAGCAGTTTAGCGGGAGCGCAGCTCTACAATGAGCAGTTCTTC. Amino acid sequence: CASSLAGAQLYNEQFF. The genes are TRBV12-3 or TRBV12-4 and TRBJ2-1, with D perhaps matching TRBD2 (5 bases). The CDR3 extends over 16 amino acids. Trimming took 0 bases from V and 3 from J, leaving 12 bases between them.

This clonotype occurred a few times. The chain joins TRBV7-9 to TRBJ1-1, with a weak D call TRBD1 (5 bases). Germline CDR1 SEHNR, CDR2 FQNEAQ (reference sequence). V lost 2 bases to trimming and J lost 7 bases, with 11 bases between them. This CDR3 contains 13 residues. CDR3 nucleotide sequence: TGTGCCAGCAGCTTATCAGGGCCGGGTGAAGCTTTCTTT. This translates into CASSLSGPGEAFF.

V is TRBV12-3 or TRBV12-4 and J is TRBJ2-3; D gene uncertain. This CDR3 comprises 15 residues. V lost 3 bases and J 1 base, leaving 11 bases between the germline ends. CDR3 sequence (DNA): TGTGCCAGCAGTTTCCCGGTCTCGGGCACAGATACGCAGTATTTT. It encodes CASSFPVSGTDTQYF.

The V gene is TRBV4-2, the J gene TRBJ2-3; weak D call: TRBD2 (6 bases). Germline V gives CDR1 LGHNA, CDR2 YNFKEQ. This CDR3 has 16 residues. Trimming cost V 0 bases and J 2 bases, with 12 bases left between them. CDR3 residues: CASSQDGGFNTDTQYF. The CDR3 DNA follows: TGTGCCAGCAGCCAAGACGGAGGGTTTAACACAGATACGCAGTATTTT.

The chain is built from TRBV6-4 and TRBJ1-2; no clear D gene. V shed 1 base and J shed 0 bases, with 9 bases lying between them. CDR1 and CDR2 from the germline V gene are MRHNA and SNTAGT. The CDR3 length is 15 residues. CDR3 residues: CASSDWGATNYGYTF. Here the CDR3 DNA reads TGTGCCAGCAGTGACTGGGGAGCTACTAACTATGGCTACACCTTC.